One sample yielded the 30 T cell receptor beta chains listed below, sequenced in a study of blood T cell repertoires in COVID-19. Profiling relied on immunoSEQ multiplex PCR, and the TCRdb table lists in-frame clones only, not all of them. The table includes some 150,000 clones, about 80% detected once. Source material: peripheral blood. The source of these receptors is a man between 60 and 75 years old with acute or convalescent COVID-19.

This clone has only a few counts. The chain links TRBV5-1 to TRBJ1-2; D possibly corresponds to TRBD1 (5 bases). The CDR3 contains 13 residues. V lost 0 bases, J lost 2 bases, and 5 bases lay in between. Looked up from germline, CDR1 is SGHRS and CDR2 is YFSETQ. The CDR3 coding sequence is TGCGCCAGCAGCTTGGCAGGGAACTATGGCTACACCTTC. The encoded protein is CASSLAGNYGYTF.

V gene TRBV28 combines with J gene TRBJ2-4; tentative D call: TRBD2 (6 bases). Trimming cost V 5 bases and J 1 base, with 21 bases left between them. CDR1 and CDR2 from the germline V gene are MDHEN and SYDVKM. CDR3 length: 18 residues. The CDR3 nucleotides are TGTGCCAGCAGTAACACACTGGGCGGGGCCGGGGCCAAAAACATTCAGTACTTC. Translating gives CASSNTLGGAGAKNIQYF.

V and J are TRBV5-1 and TRBJ1-1; a weak D match, TRBD1 (5 bases). The CDR3 sequence is 12 residues long. Germline CDR1 SGHRS, CDR2 YFSETQ. V shed 2 bases and J shed 8 bases, with 10 bases lying between them. CDR3 sequence: CASSFRGGEAFF. The CDR3 DNA reads TGCGCCAGCAGCTTCCGGGGGGGAGAAGCTTTCTTT.

This sequence joins TRBV7-2 and TRBJ2-7; the match to TRBD2 covers 11 bases. V gave up 5 bases and J gave up 8 bases; unmatched junction bases: 17. The CDR3 is made up of 17 amino acids. Germline lookup yields CDR1 SGHTA and CDR2 FQGNSA. The CDR3 spells CASSQPSLAGGRDQQYF. CDR3 coding DNA: TGTGCCAGCAGCCAACCCTCCCTAGCGGGGGGACGAGATCAGCAGTACTTC.

This clone was seen a single time. The chain recombines TRBV24-1 with TRBJ2-7; TRBD2 matches at 9 bases. The trim removed 5 bases at V and 5 bases at J, leaving 21 bases unmatched. The CDR3 spans 19 residues. Germline loops: CDR1 KGHDR, CDR2 SFDVKD. CDR3 region: CATSGPREREARGVNEQYF. Written as DNA, the CDR3 is TGTGCCACCAGTGGCCCGAGGGAGCGGGAGGCTCGAGGTGTCAACGAGCAGTACTTC.

This chain joins TRBV29-1 and TRBJ2-1; TRBD1 is a possible D gene (7 bases). V lost 6 bases, J lost 5 bases, and 11 bases lay in between. The CDR3 totals 12 residues. CDR1 SQVTM and CDR2 ANQGSEA come from the germline V gene. The CDR3, as DNA: TGCAGCGTGCGGGACAGACACAATGAGCAGTTCTTC. Its protein is CSVRDRHNEQFF.

This clone was seen once. This chain joins TRBV2 and TRBJ2-3, with 10 bases that match TRBD2. The CDR3 is 14 residues long. V trimming: 6 bases; J trimming: 7 bases; junction bases outside the gene matches: 7. CDR1 is SNHLY, CDR2 FYNNEI, per germline. CDR3 amino acids: CASSVGLAQNTQYF. The CDR3 DNA follows: TGTGCCAGCAGCGTGGGACTAGCGCAGAATACGCAGTATTTT.

The chain combines TRBV6-2 or TRBV6-3 with TRBJ2-2; 8 bases align to TRBD2. The germline gives CDR1 MNHEY, CDR2 SVGEGT. The CDR3 length is 15 residues. Trimming took 2 bases from V and 7 from J; bases not matched to a gene: 6. CDR3 in amino acids: CASSYSGSVSGELFF. The CDR3 DNA reads TGTGCCAGCAGTTACAGCGGGAGCGTGAGCGGGGAGCTGTTTTTT.

The chain has TRBV28 and TRBJ2-5; maybe TRBD1 (5 bases). V was trimmed by 4 bases and J by 8 bases, leaving 23 bases between them. Germline V gene data show CDR1 as MDHEN and CDR2 as SYDVKM. The length of the CDR3 is 16 residues. The CDR3 DNA sequence: TGTGCCAGCAGTTCCATGCAGGCAGGGCGGAGTGGAACCCAGTACTTC. Its translation is CASSSMQAGRSGTQYF.

CDR3 DNA sequence: TGCGCCAGCAGCTTGGCCAATGGGGGCGGACACAATGAGCAGTTCTTC. Its protein is CASSLANGGGHNEQFF. The chain is built from TRBV5-1 and TRBJ2-1, with D possibly matching TRBD1 (6 bases). Germline CDR1 is SGHRS and CDR2 is YFSETQ. Trimming took 0 bases from V and 5 from J, leaving 15 bases between them. The length of the CDR3 is 16 residues.

V usage is TRBV30 and J usage is TRBJ1-2; TRBD1 might be the D (5 bases). Germline CDR1 reads GTSNPN; CDR2 reads SVGIG (reference sequence). The CDR3 contains 12 residues. The V gene lost 7 bases and the J gene lost 2 bases, with 11 bases spanning the gap. The CDR3 DNA follows: TGTGCCTACCAGCAGGGAAACTATGGCTACACCTTC. Translated, it gives CAYQQGNYGYTF.

This clone was seen more than once but under ten times. The rearrangement links TRBV2 to TRBJ1-6, with D hard to call. The CDR3 contains 12 residues. Germline CDR1 SNHLY, CDR2 FYNNEI. The V and J ends lost 3 bases and 8 bases respectively, with 5 bases between them. The CDR3 DNA is TGTGCCAGCAGTGACCAGGATTCACCCCTCCACTTT. Its translation: CASSDQDSPLHF.

As for this clone: Different DNA sequences within this sample yield the same CDR3. The CDR3 loop reads CSARGQETQYF. CDR3 in DNA: TGCAGTGCAAGGGGGCAAGAGACCCAGTACTTC. The rearrangement links TRBV20-1 to TRBJ2-5; D is perhaps TRBD1 (6 bases). Trimming left V 6 bases short and J 2 bases short, with 7 bases between. Germline V gene lookup returns CDR1 DFQATT and CDR2 SNEGSKA (reference sequence). The CDR3 has 11 residues.

The V call is TRBV5-1, the J call TRBJ1-6; 10 nucleotides agree with TRBD1. The junction had 3 bases not matched to a gene; V was cut back by 1 base and J by 8 bases. The germline V gene has CDR1 SGHRS and CDR2 YFSETQ. CDR3 length: 15 amino acids. Here the CDR3 DNA reads TGCGCCAGCAGCTTGCGGACAGGGGGGGATTCACCCCTCCACTTT. Translated, it gives CASSLRTGGDSPLHF.

DNA for the CDR3: TGTGCCAGCACAGCAGGCAGCTCCTACGAGCAGTACTTC. It specifies CASTAGSSYEQYF. The chain is built from TRBV6-5 and TRBJ2-7; no definite D call. Germline lookup yields CDR1 MNHEY and CDR2 SVGAGI. Trimming took 7 bases from V and 0 from J, leaving 10 bases between them. This CDR3 contains 13 residues.

V and J are TRBV3-1 (or the pseudogene TRBV3-2) and TRBJ2-2, with TRBD1 matching 10 bases. The CDR3 is 16 amino acids. V shed 3 bases and J 4 bases; nucleotides not matched to a gene: 5. Germline V CDR1 and CDR2: LGHDT, YNNKEL (reference sequence). CDR3 sequence (DNA): TGTGCCAGCAGCCAGTCCCGGGACAGGGGCACCGGGGAGCTGTTTTTT. Protein: CASSQSRDRGTGELFF.

The J gene is TRBJ1-2, the V gene TRBV20-1; D call uncertain. Germline CDR1 DFQATT, CDR2 SNEGSKA (reference sequence). The CDR3 is 11 residues long. Trimming took 3 bases from V and 7 from J, leaving 9 bases between them. In nucleotides, the CDR3 is TGCAGTGCTAGCCAGGAAACTGGCTACACCTTC. This sequence encodes CSASQETGYTF.

The chain recombines TRBV18 with TRBJ1-2; 7 bases align to TRBD1. J gave up 5 bases and V 3 bases, and 3 bases lay outside the gene matches. CDR3 length equals 13 residues. CDR1 is KGHSH, CDR2 LQKENI, per germline. The CDR3 nucleotides read TGTGCCAGCTCACCGCAGGGACAGTATGGCTACACCTTC. This codes for CASSPQGQYGYTF.

V and J are TRBV5-5 and TRBJ2-7; TRBD1 might be the D (6 bases). Per germline, CDR1 SGHKS and CDR2 YYEKEE (reference sequence). This CDR3 spans 13 amino acids. V lost 3 bases, J lost 7 bases, and 14 bases lay in between. DNA for the CDR3: TGTGCCAGCAGCTGGGGGCCGGAAGGGGAGCAGTACTTC. Translation: CASSWGPEGEQYF.

V usage is TRBV20-1 and J usage is TRBJ2-2; no clear D. The CDR3 runs 11 residues. Germline CDR1 DFQATT, CDR2 SNEGSKA (reference sequence). CDR3 in amino acids: CSVLNTGELFF. The DNA for the CDR3 is TGCAGCGTACTTAACACCGGGGAGCTGTTTTTT.

The V call is TRBV5-4, the J call TRBJ2-7; D possibly corresponds to TRBD2 (7 bases). Germline CDR1 reads SGHNT; CDR2 reads YYREEE (reference sequence). V was trimmed by 1 base and J by 2 bases, leaving 10 bases between them. This CDR3 comprises 14 residues. For the CDR3, the DNA is TGTGCCAGCAGCTTGAGAGGGGGGGCCTACGAGCAGTACTTC. Translated, it gives CASSLRGGAYEQYF. Combining the CDR3 with reference TRBV5-4 and TRBJ2-7 gives the whole variable domain ETGVTQSPTHLIKTRGQQVTLRCSSQSGHNTVSWYQQALGQGPQFIFQYYREEENGRGNFPPRFSGLQFPNYSSELNVNALELDDSALYLCASSLRGGAYEQYFGPGTRLTVT.

This clone was found once. The J gene is TRBJ1-1, the V gene TRBV18; maybe TRBD1 (5 bases). The V gene lost 2 bases and the J gene lost 4 bases, with 11 bases spanning the gap. CDR1 KGHSH and CDR2 LQKENI come from the germline V gene. The CDR3 has 14 amino acids. The CDR3 region has the DNA TGTGCCAGCTCACCAAGGCAAAGGGGCACTGAAGCTTTCTTT. Its protein product is CASSPRQRGTEAFF.

This clone has just a few counts. This chain uses TRBV19 with TRBJ1-4; 9 positions agree with TRBD1. Germline V CDR1 and CDR2: LNHDA, SQIVND (reference sequence). Germline trimming cut 0 bases from V and 7 bases from J; bases unmatched to any gene: 12. This CDR3 spans 18 amino acids. CDR3 sequence reads: CASSIEGTGRLLGEKLFF. CDR3 DNA sequence: TGTGCCAGTAGTATAGAAGGGACAGGGCGTCTTCTTGGTGAAAAACTGTTTTTT. Supplemented by reference TRBV19 and TRBJ1-4, the full variable domain reads DGGITQSPKYLFRKEGQNVTLSCEQNLNHDAMYWYRQDPGQGLRLIYYSQIVNDFQKGDIAEGYSVSREKKESFPLTVTSAQKNPTAFYLCASSIEGTGRLLGEKLFFGSGTQLSVL.

V usage is TRBV3-1 (or the pseudogene TRBV3-2) and J usage is TRBJ1-3, with 7 bases that match TRBD1. Germline CDR1 and CDR2: LGHDT and YNNKEL (reference sequence). The CDR3 is made up of 17 amino acids. V lost 1 base and J lost 4; bases outside the gene matches: 10. The CDR3 DNA is TGTGCCAGCAGCCAAGGGGAGACAGGGTTCTACGGAAACACCATATATTTT. Residues: CASSQGETGFYGNTIYF.

V is TRBV6-4 and J is TRBJ1-1; 8 bases are shared with TRBD1. The V and J ends lost 10 bases and 4 bases, in that order; junction bases with no gene match: 14. Germline V gene data show CDR1 as MRHNA and CDR2 as SNTAGT. This CDR3 is 15 amino acids long. The CDR3 region has the DNA TGTGCCATTCACCCCGGACAGGGAGGAGTCACTGAAGCTTTCTTT. Residues: CAIHPGQGGVTEAFF.

This clone has a handful of counts. The chain is built from TRBV12-2 and TRBJ2-7; TRBD1, the D gene given by the table, was not confirmed from the DNA. TRBV12-2 is a pseudogene segment. The CDR3 length is 15 residues. The CDR3 DNA sequence: TGTGCAAGTCGCCCCCTCGACCCAGGCCCCTACGAGCAGTACTTC. Protein sequence: CASRPLDPGPYEQYF.

The gene calls are TRBV5-5 and TRBJ1-1; 7 positions agree with TRBD1. The CDR3 runs to 13 residues. Germline V CDR1 and CDR2: SGHKS, YYEKEE (reference sequence). The V and J ends lost 5 bases and 10 bases, in that order; junction bases with no gene match: 11. DNA for the CDR3: TGTGCCAGCAGGCGCCCGACAGGGTCTGGAGCTTTCTTT. Residues: CASRRPTGSGAFF.

The rearrangement links TRBV4-3 to TRBJ2-2; 9 positions agree with TRBD1. Germline V gene data show CDR1 as LGHNA and CDR2 as YSLEER. Trimming removed 3 bases from V and 6 bases from J; junction bases left unmatched: 2. The CDR3 is 14 amino acids. The CDR3 loop reads CASSQGQGSGELFF. CDR3 bases: TGCGCCAGCAGCCAGGGACAGGGATCCGGGGAGCTGTTTTTT.

The chain carries TRBV3-1 (or the pseudogene TRBV3-2) and TRBJ1-4, with D perhaps TRBD1 (5 bases). CDR1 and CDR2 from the germline V gene are LGHDT and YNNKEL (reference sequence). Trimming left V 4 bases short and J 8 bases short, with 8 bases between. The CDR3 consists of 12 residues. CDR3 bases: TGTGCCAGCAGCCCAAGGGGAGAAAAACTGTTTTTT. Its protein is CASSPRGEKLFF.

The rearrangement links TRBV5-3 to TRBJ2-7; D is perhaps TRBD1 (7 bases). TRBV5-3 falls under the ORF class, with uncertain function. The CDR3 runs 17 residues. Trimming removed 6 bases at V and 3 bases at J, with 25 bases between. CDR3 sequence reads: CARIAGRQGRYGYEQYF. For the CDR3, the DNA is TGTGCCAGAATTGCGGGGAGACAGGGCAGGTATGGCTACGAGCAGTACTTC.